Below are 3 T cell receptor beta chains sequenced from a single sample in a study of blood T cell repertoires in COVID-19. This table comes from immunoSEQ multiplex PCR, and its TCRdb copy is limited to in-frame clones, with some not included. The data contain 58,000 or so clones, roughly 71% of them singletons. Sequenced material: peripheral blood. The receptor set was obtained from a woman over 75 with acute or convalescent COVID-19.

The gene calls are TRBV19 and TRBJ2-7, with 7 bases matching TRBD1. V lost 4 bases and J lost 5; bases outside the gene matches: 8. The germline V gene encodes CDR1 LNHDA and CDR2 SQIVND (reference sequence). The CDR3 is 14 amino acids. The CDR3 DNA reads TGTGCCAGTAGTAAGAGACAGGGTCTAGACGAGCAGTACTTC. This encodes CASSKRQGLDEQYF.

This rearrangement joins TRBV19 to TRBJ2-3; tentative D call: TRBD2 (6 bases). V was trimmed by 2 bases and J by 5 bases, leaving 11 bases between them. The CDR3 totals 14 residues. Germline CDR1 and CDR2: LNHDA and SQIVND (reference sequence). As DNA, the CDR3 is TGTGCCAGTAGTATAAATGGGGAGGTAGATACGCAGTATTTT. Its protein product is CASSINGEVDTQYF.

The chain recombines TRBV18 with TRBJ1-4, with TRBD1 matching over 7 bases. The CDR3 contains 18 residues. Germline V gene data show CDR1 as KGHSH and CDR2 as LQKENI. V was clipped by 5 bases and J by 2 bases; unmatched bases: 14. CDR3 bases: TGTGCCAGCTCAGCTTTTCCGCAGGGGGAGTTGACTAATGAAAAACTGTTTTTT. Residues: CASSAFPQGELTNEKLFF. Complete variable domain (other parts from reference TRBV18 and TRBJ1-4): NAGVMQNPRHLVRRRGQEARLRCSPMKGHSHVYWYRQLPEEGLKFMVYLQKENIIDESGMPKERFSAEFPKEGPSILRIQQVVRGDSAAYFCASSAFPQGELTNEKLFFGSGTQLSVL.